The source of this T cell receptor beta chain is a study of shared clonotypes between healthy human individuals. The wider study: Plates per donor: three CD4 naive, three CD4 memory, two CD8 naive, one CD8 memory.

The method was immunoSEQ multiplex PCR; TCRdb's version includes in-frame clones alone and lacks a portion of them. The sample yields roughly 2.5 million clones, more than 80% seen once. Germline CDR1 SGHTA, CDR2 FQGNSA. The germline V and J ends were trimmed by 2 bases and 5 bases, with 15 bases remaining between them. This CDR3 region has 15 residues. Donors had no recently reported acute infections or vaccinations and were HIV-negative. Each sample came from a Caucasian adult donor living in Nashville, Tennessee. Input material: naive CD4+ T cells sorted from blood. Subset denoted: CD45RA+ positively selected. V gene TRBV7-2 combines with J gene TRBJ1-2; D ambiguous. The receptor's source is a man between 18 and 29 years old in good health. The DNA for the CDR3 is TGTGCCAGCAGCTTAAGCTCGGGCTTTTCTTATGGCTACACCTTC. Translated: CASSLSSGFSYGYTF.